This T cell receptor (beta chain) came from a study of tumor-infiltrating lymphocytes in primary liver carcinoma. Study background: The yield of productive TCRbeta reads per sample was roughly 3.5 to 7.13 million and was similar across tissue types.

This CDR3 region has 13 residues. In germline, CDR1 is SGHAT, CDR2 FQNNGV. Trimming removed 4 bases from V and 8 bases from J, with 11 bases in between. TCR beta cDNA was made from approximately 500 ng total RNA with a constant-region primer. What produced the TCR beta libraries was three nested multiplex PCR rounds using slightly modified ARM-PCR. TRBV1-TRBV30 forward and Cbeta reverse primers drove the first two roughly 10-cycle rounds. A single record per CDR3 protein comes from TCRdb applying MiXCR to the multiplex PCR reads. Altogether about 54,000 distinct CDR3 sequences are present, about 70% being singletons, with the ten largest covering less than 30%. It was from roughly 20-30 mg of unsorted bulk tissue that RNA and DNA were co-extracted.

The TCR was taken from a man between 35 and 55 years old with primary liver carcinoma and hepatitis B virus infection. The sample taken for sequencing was liver tumor tissue from sampling region 2. Subset noted: tumor region T2, inferior pole. The rearrangement links TRBV11-2 to TRBJ2-2; D is unclear. The CDR3 sequence: CASSCILLGELFF. The CDR3 bases are TGTGCCAGCAGCTGTATCCTTCTTGGGGAGCTGTTTTTT.